Below, 2 T cell receptor beta chains from the same sample are listed, as sequenced in a study of technical replicates of blood from a few donors. Only in-frame clones appear in the TCRdb table, and some are missing; sequencing was by immunoSEQ multiplex PCR. The repertoire holds about 72,000 clones, with nearly 97% as singletons. The sample consisted of T cells isolated from PBMCs. These receptors were taken from a human donor in good health.

This clone was counted once. CDR3 amino acids: CASSLVASGNIEQFF. DNA of the CDR3: TGCGCCAGCAGCTTGGTAGCTAGCGGGAATATTGAGCAGTTCTTC. The chain employs TRBV5-1 and TRBJ2-1; 9 nucleotides agree with TRBD2. The V segment lost 0 bases and the J segment 9 bases; nucleotides outside the gene matches: 7. The CDR3 totals 15 residues. Germline CDR1 is SGHRS and CDR2 is YFSETQ.

The chain uses TRBV4-1 and TRBJ1-2; 8 bases map to TRBD1. Germline values: CDR1 MGHRA, CDR2 YSYEKL. The CDR3 is 19 amino acids. The trim removed 0 bases at V and 1 base at J, leaving 13 bases unmatched. DNA of the CDR3: TGCGCCAGCAGCCAAGATGGGCATATCGGGACAGGATTTAACTATGGCTACACCTTC. Protein: CASSQDGHIGTGFNYGYTF.